These 2 T cell receptor beta chains were sequenced from one sample in a study of persistence of HIV-infected CD4 T cells. The immunoSEQ assay was version 4, run in survey mode. Some clones are missing from TCRdb's copy, which holds only in-frame ones; the method was immunoSEQ multiplex PCR. Of just over 40,000 clones listed, more than 75% are singletons. Their target antigens are unknown. An overlapping HIV-1 Gag peptide pool stimulated these cells at about 0.94 ug/peptide/mL. Memory cells lacking CD40L and CD69 with high CD45RO were sorted. The sequencing here drew on CD4+ T cells sorted from PBMCs after approximately 20-hour stimulation, taken from a patient who received antiretroviral therapy. Every receptor here comes from an adult man with HIV who was CMV-seropositive.

V usage is TRBV19 and J usage is TRBJ2-5, with 10 bases lining up with TRBD2. This CDR3 comprises 16 residues. Germline lookup yields CDR1 LNHDA and CDR2 SQIVND (reference sequence). With 0 bases clipped from V and 1 base from J, the junction kept 2 bases outside the gene matches. This CDR3 reads CASSIEASGSQETQYF. For the CDR3, the DNA is TGTGCCAGTAGTATAGAGGCTAGCGGGAGCCAAGAGACCCAGTACTTC. The complete variable domain, with remaining parts taken from reference TRBV19 and TRBJ2-5, reads DGGITQSPKYLFRKEGQNVTLSCEQNLNHDAMYWYRQDPGQGLRLIYYSQIVNDFQKGDIAEGYSVSREKKESFPLTVTSAQKNPTAFYLCASSIEASGSQETQYFGPGTRLLVL.

As DNA, the CDR3 is TGTGCCAGCAGCAACCGGGGGGGCCGGAACAATGAGCAGTTCTTC. Its translation: CASSNRGGRNNEQFF. The chain uses TRBV7-2 and TRBJ2-1; TRBD2 agrees at 8 bases. In germline, CDR1 is SGHTA, CDR2 FQGNSA. The CDR3 has 15 amino acids. V lost 5 bases to trimming and J lost 5 bases; unmatched junction nucleotides: 8.